Sequencing of this T cell receptor beta chain was carried out in a study of cytomegalovirus exposure and HLA in healthy donors. Study results and limitations: Confirmation in vitro established that a few CMV-associated chains were specific for CMV antigens. TCR beta chains numbering about 160 were designated cytomegalovirus-associated.

This clone was recorded only once. Antigen: not known. The PCR employed 60 Vbeta primers together with 13 Jbeta primers. The data were produced by immunoSEQ multiplex PCR, yet TCRdb's version contains in-frame clones alone and is incomplete. The table has 160,000 or so clones, about 80% seen once. CDR3 length: 16 amino acids. Germline lookup yields CDR1 SGHTA and CDR2 FQGTGA. The V and J ends lost 5 bases and 7 bases respectively, with 21 bases between them. This sequence originates from a woman in her forties or fifties in good health and CMV-seronegative. The chain employs TRBV7-3 and TRBJ2-1; D possibly corresponds to TRBD2 (6 bases). Sequenced input: PBMCs. The CDR3 DNA sequence: TGTGCCAGCAGCGTACCGGGACTCGGTCTGTCTAATGAGCAGTTCTTC. Translation gives CASSVPGLGLSNEQFF.